This T cell receptor beta chain was sequenced in a study of regulatory T cells in long-lasting Graves disease. Whole-study results and caveats: Sample size, which was small, may have reduced accuracy. More public clonotypes were shared by persistent patients (2,741) than by new patients (around 990).

Arm-PCR with iRepertoire HTBI primers amplified the CDR3 regions for these TCR beta libraries. TCRdb processed the multiplex PCR reads anew with MiXCR; each CDR3 protein has one entry. The sample lists over 200,000 distinct CDR3 sequences, around 17% occurring once. Time point defined: newly diagnosed GD, antithyroid drugs for less than 3 months. From RNA extracted from PBMCs, the TCR library was made. The CDR3 totals 13 residues. The V and J ends lost 6 bases and 0 bases respectively, with 9 bases between them. The germline CDR1 and CDR2 sequences are MNHNS and SASEGT. This clonotype has more than one count but fewer than ten. The antigen remains undetermined.

V and J are TRBV6-1 and TRBJ2-7; D gene uncertain. The sample consisted of peripheral blood mononuclear cells (PBMCs), taken at new diagnosis, from a patient treated with antithyroid drugs. This TCR was sampled from a female donor with Graves disease. The CDR3 is CASSRVSSYEQYF. The CDR3 nucleotides are TGTGCCAGCAGCCGAGTGAGCTCCTACGAGCAGTACTTC.